The TCR beta chain described here comes from a study of T-cell reconstitution after alpha-beta-depleted transplantation in children listed by TCRdb under 2016. As for the study more broadly: Using TCR repertoire profiling, the study quantitatively followed how T-cell immune reconstitution unfolded in children after TCRalphabeta/CD19-depleted allogeneic hematopoietic cell transplantation.

Notes on this clonotype: Which antigen it targets is not known. Base qualities are missing; no much larger clone stands one base away.

V gives up 5 bases and J gives up 6 bases, and the segment between their germline ends measures 14 bases. Based on the germline V gene (reference sequence), the CDR1 and CDR2 sequences are LGHDT and YNNKEL. There are 14 amino acids in the CDR3, from cysteine to phenylalanine inclusive. The retained sequence is limited to the CDR3, 42 bases, with the frame set at the first base. The meaning of the sample's treatment or condition label: allogeneic hematopoietic cell transplantation with graft depleted of TCRalphabeta T cells and CD19 B cells. The transplant recipients were children given TCRalphabeta/CD19-depleted allogeneic hematopoietic cell grafts. The paper as a whole reports these results and caveats: In some patients, the high TCRbeta diversity seen at day 60 was put down to recipient T cells and intrathymic progenitors that had survived conditioning. Hyperexpanded clone frequencies declined over subsequent months; after one year, T-cell counts and TCRbeta diversity were mostly attributed to newly produced T cells. About two months after transplant, the apparently early recovery of alphabetaT-cell counts reportedly depended on just several hundred clones that had expanded rapidly and came from non-depleted graft cells.

The library came from PCR. Sequenced using an Illumina HiSeq 2500. TCR libraries were prepared with molecular barcoding, using unique molecular identifiers to normalize TCRbeta repertoire quantification. In-frame beta chains were kept once TCRdb had trimmed the public reads at Q25 with fastp and called clones with MiXCR. Each record represents a unique CDR3 protein, reported with the most common genes and DNA among its rows. The sample table shows 700,000 to 950,000 distinct CDR3 sequences, and under 20% are seen once. The ten largest clones take up under 6% of the sample. The chain is made from TRBV3-1 and TRBJ2-1; tentative D gene TRBD2, with 6 bases matching. The sample consisted of PBMCs, mostly from graft donor cells, taken 360 days after TCRalphabeta/CD19-depleted stem cell transplant. The receptor comes from a male patient aged 5 to 17 who had a stem cell transplant for acute lymphoblastic leukemia, so the T cells may come from the graft donor. The CDR3: CASSGSTRFNEQFF. The DNA sequence follows: TGTGCCAGCAGCGGTTCGACTAGGTTCAATGAGCAGTTCTTC.